This T cell receptor (beta chain) is from a study of identifying expanded T cells in peripheral blood. In germline, CDR1 is MNHNY, CDR2 SVGAGI (reference sequence). V was shortened by 2 bases and J by 2 bases, with 13 bases between the two germline ends. The CDR3 extends over 16 amino acids. No infections or other immune events were documented during collection. Sequenced by immunoSEQ multiplex PCR; TCRdb stores in-frame clones only, minus some. The sample yields nearly 60,000 clones, roughly 89% seen once. The V and J genes are TRBV6-6 and TRBJ2-1; possibly TRBD2 for D (5 bases). Sample: blood. The sequence came from a person aged 18 to 70 in good health. This chain's CDR3 is CASSYPQAGAYNEQFF. In DNA form, the CDR3 reads TGTGCCAGCAGTTACCCCCAGGCGGGCGCCTACAATGAGCAGTTCTTC.